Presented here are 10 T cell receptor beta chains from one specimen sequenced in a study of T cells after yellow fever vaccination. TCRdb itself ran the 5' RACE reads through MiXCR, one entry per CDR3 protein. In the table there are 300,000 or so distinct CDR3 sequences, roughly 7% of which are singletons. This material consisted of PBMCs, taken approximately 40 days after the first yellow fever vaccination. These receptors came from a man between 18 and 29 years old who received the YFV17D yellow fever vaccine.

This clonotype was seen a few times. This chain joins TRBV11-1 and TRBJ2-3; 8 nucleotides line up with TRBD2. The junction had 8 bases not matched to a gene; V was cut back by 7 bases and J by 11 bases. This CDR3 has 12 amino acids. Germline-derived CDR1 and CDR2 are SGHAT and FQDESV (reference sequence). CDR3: CASTSGGAMQYF. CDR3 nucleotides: TGTGCCAGCACCTCCGGGGGGGCAATGCAGTATTTT.

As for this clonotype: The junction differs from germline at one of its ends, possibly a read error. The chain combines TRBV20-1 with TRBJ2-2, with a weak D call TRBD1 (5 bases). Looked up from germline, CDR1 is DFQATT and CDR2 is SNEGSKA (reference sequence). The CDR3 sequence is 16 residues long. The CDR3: CCARVFRATNTGELFF. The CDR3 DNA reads TGCTGTGCTAGAGTGTTCAGGGCAACGAACACCGGGGAGCTGTTTTTT.

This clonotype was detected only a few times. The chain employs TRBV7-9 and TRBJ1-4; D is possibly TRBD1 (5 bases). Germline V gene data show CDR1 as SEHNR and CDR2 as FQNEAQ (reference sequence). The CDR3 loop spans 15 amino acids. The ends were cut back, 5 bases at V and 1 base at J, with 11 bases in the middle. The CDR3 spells CASSPAGVTNEKLFF. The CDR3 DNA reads TGTGCCAGCAGCCCCGCGGGGGTAACTAATGAAAAACTGTTTTTT.

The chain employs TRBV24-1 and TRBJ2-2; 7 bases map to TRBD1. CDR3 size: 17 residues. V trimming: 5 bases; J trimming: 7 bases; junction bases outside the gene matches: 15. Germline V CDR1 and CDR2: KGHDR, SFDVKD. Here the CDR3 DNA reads TGTGCCACCAGTGGGCAGACTCGACAGGGCTGGGTCGGGGAGCTGTTTTTT. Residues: CATSGQTRQGWVGELFF.

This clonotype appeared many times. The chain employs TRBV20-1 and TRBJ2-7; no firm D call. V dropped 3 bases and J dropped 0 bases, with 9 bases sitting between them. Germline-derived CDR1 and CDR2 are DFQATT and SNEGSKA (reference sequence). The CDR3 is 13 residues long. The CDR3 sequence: CSARGQFSYEQYF. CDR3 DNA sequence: TGCAGTGCTAGGGGTCAGTTCTCCTACGAGCAGTACTTC.

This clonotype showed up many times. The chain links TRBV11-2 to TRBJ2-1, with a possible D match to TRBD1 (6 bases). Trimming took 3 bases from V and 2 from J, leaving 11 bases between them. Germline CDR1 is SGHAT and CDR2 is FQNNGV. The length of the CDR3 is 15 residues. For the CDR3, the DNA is TGTGCCAGCAGCTTTTTTACAGGGCCCTACAATGAGCAGTTCTTC. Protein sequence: CASSFFTGPYNEQFF.

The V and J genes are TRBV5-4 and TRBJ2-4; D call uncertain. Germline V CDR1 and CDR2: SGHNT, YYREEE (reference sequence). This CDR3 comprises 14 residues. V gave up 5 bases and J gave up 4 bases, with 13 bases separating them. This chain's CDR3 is CASSSLTGKNIQYF. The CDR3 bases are TGTGCCAGCAGTTCTTTGACTGGGAAAAACATTCAGTACTTC. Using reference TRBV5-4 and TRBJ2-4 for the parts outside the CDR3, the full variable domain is ETGVTQSPTHLIKTRGQQVTLRCSSQSGHNTVSWYQQALGQGPQFIFQYYREEENGRGNFPPRFSGLQFPNYSSELNVNALELDDSALYLCASSSLTGKNIQYFGAGTRLSVL.

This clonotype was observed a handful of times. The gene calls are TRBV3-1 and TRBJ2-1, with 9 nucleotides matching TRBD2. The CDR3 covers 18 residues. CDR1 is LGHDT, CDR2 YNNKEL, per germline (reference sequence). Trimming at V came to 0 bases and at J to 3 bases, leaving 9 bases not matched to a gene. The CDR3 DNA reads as TGTGCCAGCAGCCAAGATCTCGGCCTAGCGGGGAGCTACAATGAGCAGTTCTTC. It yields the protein CASSQDLGLAGSYNEQFF.

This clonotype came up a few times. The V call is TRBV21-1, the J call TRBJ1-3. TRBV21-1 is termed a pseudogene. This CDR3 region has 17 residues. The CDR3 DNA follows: TGTGCCAGCAGCAAAGCACCAGTTTTGGGGTGTGGAAACACCATATATTTT. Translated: CASSKAPVLGCGNTIYF.

Written as DNA, the CDR3 is TGCGCCAGCAGCTTGGTCCCTTCAGGCCCCTCTGGAAACACCATATATTTT. Protein: CASSLVPSGPSGNTIYF. This chain connects TRBV5-1 to TRBJ1-3; D gene ambiguous. The V end lost 0 bases, the J end lost 0 bases, and 13 bases lay between the germline ends. The CDR3 spans 17 residues. From germline, CDR1 is SGHRS and CDR2 YFSETQ.